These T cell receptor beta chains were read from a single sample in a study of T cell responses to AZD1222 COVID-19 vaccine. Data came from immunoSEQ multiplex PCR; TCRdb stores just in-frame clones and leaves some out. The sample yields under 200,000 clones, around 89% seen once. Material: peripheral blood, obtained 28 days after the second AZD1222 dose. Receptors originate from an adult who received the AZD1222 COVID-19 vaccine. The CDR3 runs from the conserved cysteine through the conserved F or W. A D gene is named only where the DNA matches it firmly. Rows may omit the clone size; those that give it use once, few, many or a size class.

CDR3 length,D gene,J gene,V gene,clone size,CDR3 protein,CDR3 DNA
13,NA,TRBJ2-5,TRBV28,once,CASSPDWAGTQYF,TGTGCCAGCAGTCCCGACTGGGCCGGGACCCAGTACTTC
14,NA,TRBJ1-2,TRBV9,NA,CASNNSPAMANYTF,TGTGCCAGCAATAACTCACCCGCTATGGCTAACTACACCTTC
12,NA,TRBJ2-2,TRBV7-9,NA,CASSWDSGELFF,TGTGCCAGCAGCTGGGACTCCGGGGAGCTGTTTTTT
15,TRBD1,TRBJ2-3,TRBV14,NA,CASNQGGRPRDTQYF,TGTGCCAGCAACCAAGGGGGCCGCCCCCGGGATACGCAGTATTTT
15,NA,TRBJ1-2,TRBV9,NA,CASSVAGSGNYGYTF,TGTGCCAGCAGCGTAGCCGGCAGTGGGAACTATGGCTACACCTTC
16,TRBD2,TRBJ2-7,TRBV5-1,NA,CASSVTGTSGVYEQYF,TGCGCCAGCAGCGTTACCGGGACTAGCGGAGTTTACGAGCAGTACTTC
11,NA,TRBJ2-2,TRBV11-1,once,CASSNTGELFF,TGTGCCAGCAGTAACACCGGGGAGCTGTTTTTT
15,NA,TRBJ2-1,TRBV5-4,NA,CASTAGQNSYNEQFF,TGTGCCAGCACAGCAGGCCAGAACTCCTACAATGAGCAGTTCTTC
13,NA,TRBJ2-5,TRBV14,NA,CASSLPWAGLQYF,TGTGCCAGCAGCCTTCCATGGGCTGGCTTACAGTACTTC
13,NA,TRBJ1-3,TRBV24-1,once,CATSGRGENTIYF,TGTGCCACCAGTGGCAGGGGTGAAAACACCATATATTTT
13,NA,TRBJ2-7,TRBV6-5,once,CASSLGTAYEQYF,TGTGCCAGCAGCCTAGGGACTGCATACGAGCAGTACTTC
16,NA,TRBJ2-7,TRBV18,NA,CASSPYQGTSNYEQYF,TGTGCCAGCTCACCTTATCAAGGGACTTCAAATTACGAGCAGTACTTC
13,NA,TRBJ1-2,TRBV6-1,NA,CASSEVGNNGYTF,TGTGCCAGCAGTGAAGTGGGGAACAATGGCTACACCTTC
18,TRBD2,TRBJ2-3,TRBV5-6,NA,CASSWRVGTSGTADTQYF,TGTGCCAGCAGCTGGAGGGTTGGGACTAGCGGGACGGCAGATACGCAGTATTTT
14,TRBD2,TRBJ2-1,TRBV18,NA,CASSPPSGYNEQFF,TGTGCCAGCTCACCCCCTAGCGGGTACAATGAGCAGTTCTTC
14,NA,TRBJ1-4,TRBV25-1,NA,CASSEFSGREKLFF,TGTGCCAGCAGTGAATTTTCCGGACGGGAAAAACTGTTTTTT
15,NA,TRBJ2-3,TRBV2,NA,CASSELTRFADTQYF,TGTGCCAGCAGTGAACTGACTAGGTTCGCAGATACGCAGTATTTT
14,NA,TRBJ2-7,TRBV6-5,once,CASSSSVQGNEQYF,TGTGCCAGCAGTTCCTCGGTACAGGGTAACGAGCAGTACTTC
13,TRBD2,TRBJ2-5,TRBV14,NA,CASSQVRRGAQYF,TGTGCCAGCAGCCAGGTGAGGCGGGGGGCCCAGTACTTC
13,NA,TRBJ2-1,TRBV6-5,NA,CASRWRISNEQFF,TGTGCCAGCCGCTGGCGGATTAGCAATGAGCAGTTCTTC
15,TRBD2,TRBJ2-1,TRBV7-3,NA,CASSPRRTSVDEQFF,TGTGCCAGCAGCCCCCGGCGTACTAGCGTAGATGAGCAGTTCTTC